This section outlines one T cell receptor (beta chain) sequence together with its context. TCRdb's copy holds only in-frame clones and misses some; the assay was immunoSEQ multiplex PCR. The sample has tens of thousands of clones, over 90% seen once. This specimen belongs to a study of glioma-infiltrating T cells after dendritic cell vaccination. V lost 3 bases, J lost 3 bases, and 18 bases lay in between. Looked up from germline, CDR1 is KGHSH and CDR2 is LQKENI. This CDR3 has 16 residues. Sequencing was performed on blood, taken before dendritic cell vaccination. This chain connects TRBV18 to TRBJ2-7, with D tentatively TRBD2 (7 bases). This sequence originates from a human donor with glioblastoma. The CDR3 DNA reads as TGTGCCAGCTCACCGTCGGGGGGCGGGTCGGGCTACGAGCAGTACTTC. It encodes CASSPSGGGSGYEQYF.